The T cell receptor (beta chain) described here comes from a study of blood T cell repertoires in COVID-19. Overall study context: Both acute and convalescent COVID-19 samples were obtained from the United States, Italy and Spain.

Those enrolled in Seattle joined during active infection and were followed longitudinally afterward. Trimming left V 5 bases short and J 2 bases short, with 12 bases between. Per germline, CDR1 SGHTA and CDR2 FQGNSA. This CDR3 has 14 residues. Authors' methods: The assay estimated nucleated cells by amplifying reference gene primers. Method: immunoSEQ multiplex PCR; TCRdb's copy keeps in-frame clones and lacks some. V and J calls plus clone size are reproduced from that table; the DNA served to infer D and trimming. Of some 260,000 clones in the sample, around nine tenths were seen once. This TCR was recovered from a woman between 65 and 79 years old with COVID-19, enrolled during active disease. The sequenced material came from peripheral blood. The J gene is TRBJ1-2, the V gene TRBV7-2; perhaps TRBD1 as D (5 bases). The CDR3 nucleotides read TGTGCCAGCAGCATAATGACAGACAACTATGGCTACACCTTC. Translating it yields CASSIMTDNYGYTF.